This TCR beta chain was sequenced for a study of T cell changes during pregnancy in multiple sclerosis. TCRdb keeps only in-frame clones here, not all; method: immunoSEQ multiplex PCR. The sample consists of tens of thousands of clones, 92% of them appearing once. The origin of this receptor is a female donor in good health, enrolled as a control in a pregnancy study. The sample in question was peripheral blood, obtained in the third trimester of pregnancy.

The chain's CDR3 is CASSSTSGGPQETQYF. CDR3 coding DNA: TGCGCCAGCAGCAGTACTAGCGGGGGGCCCCAAGAGACCCAGTACTTC. The V gene is TRBV5-1, the J gene TRBJ2-5; 12 bases match TRBD2. V shed 4 bases and J 1 base; nucleotides not matched to a gene: 5. The germline gives CDR1 SGHRS, CDR2 YFSETQ. The CDR3 length is 16 residues. Drawing the rest from reference TRBV5-1 and TRBJ2-5, the complete variable domain is KAGVTQTPRYLIKTRGQQVTLSCSPISGHRSVSWYQQTPGQGLQFLFEYFSETQRNKGNFPGRFSGRQFSNSRSEMNVSTLELGDSALYLCASSSTSGGPQETQYFGPGTRLLVL.